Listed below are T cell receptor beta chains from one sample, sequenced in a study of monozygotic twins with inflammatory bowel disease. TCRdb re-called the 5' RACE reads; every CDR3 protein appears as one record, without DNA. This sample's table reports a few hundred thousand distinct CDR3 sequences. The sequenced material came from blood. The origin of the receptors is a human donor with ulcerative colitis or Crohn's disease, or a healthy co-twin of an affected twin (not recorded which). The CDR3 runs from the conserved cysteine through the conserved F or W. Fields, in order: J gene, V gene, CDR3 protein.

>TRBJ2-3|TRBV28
CASSLFSGNPDTQYF
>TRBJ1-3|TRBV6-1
CASSQTKTGTGNTIYF
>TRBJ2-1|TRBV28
CASSWGPSYNEQFF
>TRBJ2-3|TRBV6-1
CASPTRSSTDTQYF
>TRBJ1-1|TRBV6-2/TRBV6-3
CASSTRPGHGSGGAFF
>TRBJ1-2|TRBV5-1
CASSLGTGANGTNYGYTF
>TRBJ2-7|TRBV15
CATSGGPTYEQYF
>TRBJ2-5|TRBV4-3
CASSHQGLAGETQYF
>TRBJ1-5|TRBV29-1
CSVRLGTANQPQHF
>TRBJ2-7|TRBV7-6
CASSPDRVHEQYF
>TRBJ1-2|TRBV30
CAWAYRGFGGYTF
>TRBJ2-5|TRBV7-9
CASSSGLAGLQETQYF
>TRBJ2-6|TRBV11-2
CASSPRVGAGFSGANVLTF
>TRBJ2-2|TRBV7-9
CASSLEGELDTGELFF
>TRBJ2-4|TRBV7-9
CASSFRTSLIQYF
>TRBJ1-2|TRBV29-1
CSAQRGGTGYGYTF
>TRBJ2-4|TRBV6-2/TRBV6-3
CASSYLEDRPGRNIQYF
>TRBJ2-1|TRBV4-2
CASSQDGTTYNEQFF
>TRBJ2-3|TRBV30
CACRFWVKADTQYF
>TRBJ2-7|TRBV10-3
CATAPSGSTYEQYF
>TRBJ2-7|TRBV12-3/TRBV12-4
CASSGQGGDYEQYF
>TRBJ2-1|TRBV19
CASSIGRSGQFF
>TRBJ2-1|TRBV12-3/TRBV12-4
CASSSEGGLAYNEQFF
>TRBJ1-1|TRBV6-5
CASSYRPGLGMNTEAFF
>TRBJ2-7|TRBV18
CASSPRTGTYEQYF
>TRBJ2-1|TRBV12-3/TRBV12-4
CASSLGGGAYEQFF
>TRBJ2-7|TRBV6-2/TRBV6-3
CASSGQGTYEQYF